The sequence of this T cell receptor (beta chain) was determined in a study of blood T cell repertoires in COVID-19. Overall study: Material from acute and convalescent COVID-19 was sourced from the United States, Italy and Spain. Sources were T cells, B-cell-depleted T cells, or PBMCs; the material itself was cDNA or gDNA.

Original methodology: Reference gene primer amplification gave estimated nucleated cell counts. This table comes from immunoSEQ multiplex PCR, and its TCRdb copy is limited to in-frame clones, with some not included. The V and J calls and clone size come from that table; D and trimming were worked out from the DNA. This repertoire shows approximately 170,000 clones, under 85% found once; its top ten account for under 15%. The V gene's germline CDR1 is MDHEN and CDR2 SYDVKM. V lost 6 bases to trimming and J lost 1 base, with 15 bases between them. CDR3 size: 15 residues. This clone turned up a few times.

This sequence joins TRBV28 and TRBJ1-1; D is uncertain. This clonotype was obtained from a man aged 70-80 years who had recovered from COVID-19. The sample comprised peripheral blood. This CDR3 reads CASSPSTRGNTEAFF. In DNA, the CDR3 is TGTGCCAGCAGCCCCTCAACGAGAGGGAACACTGAAGCTTTCTTT.